The rows below give T cell receptor beta chains drawn from one sample of a study of OX40 agonist ivuxolimab in advanced cancers. The protocol was immunoSEQ multiplex PCR, while the TCRdb copy is restricted to in-frame clones and leaves out a portion. The sample carries 68,000 or so clones, roughly 85% recorded once. The starting material was CD4+ or CD8+ T cells sorted from blood, obtained in a trial of the OX40 agonist ivuxolimab. The receptors were sampled from an adult with an advanced solid tumor such as melanoma, head and neck, liver or kidney cancer. Both conserved end residues are part of each CDR3. D genes are given only for firm matches. Not every row has a clone size; where given, it reads once, few, many or a size class.

TRBV28	TRBJ1-2	-	-	CASMSYGYTF	TGTGCCAGCATGAGCTATGGCTACACCTTC
TRBV7-2	TRBJ2-3	-	TRBD1	CASSLGQVYEDTQYF	TGTGCCAGCAGCTTGGGACAGGTTTATGAAGATACGCAGTATTTT
TRBV7-9	TRBJ1-2	-	-	CASSAKDHYGYTF	TGTGCCAGCAGCGCCAAGGACCATTATGGCTACACCTTC
TRBV28	TRBJ1-1	-	-	CASSFPFTYTMNTEAFF	TGTGCCAGCAGTTTCCCCTTTACTTACACGATGAACACTGAAGCTTTCTTT
TRBV7-8	TRBJ2-1	-	TRBD2	CASSRNSGGYNEQFF	TGTGCCAGCAGTAGAAATAGCGGGGGGTACAATGAGCAGTTCTTC
TRBV7-2	TRBJ1-1	-	-	CASSPGQPTEAFF	TGTGCCAGCAGCCCTGGACAGCCCACTGAAGCTTTCTTT
TRBV4-3	TRBJ2-7	-	TRBD2	CASSQEGGGGASEQYF	TGCGCCAGCAGCCAAGAGGGAGGCGGGGGGGCCTCCGAGCAGTACTTC
TRBV9	TRBJ2-3	-	-	CASSVGMDTQYF	TGTGCCAGCAGCGTAGGTATGGATACGCAGTATTTT
TRBV5-1	TRBJ2-2	-	-	CASSLRQDNTGELFF	TGCGCCAGCAGCTTGCGCCAGGACAACACCGGGGAGCTGTTTTTT
TRBV6-5	TRBJ2-7	-	-	CASSLTTAYEQYF	TGTGCCAGCAGCCTCACGACGGCCTACGAGCAGTACTTC
TRBV18	TRBJ1-1	-	-	CASSPNSQGLNTEAFF	TGTGCCAGCTCGCCTAATTCCCAGGGGCTGAACACTGAAGCTTTCTTT
TRBV28	TRBJ1-3	-	TRBD1	CASSLMGTAGNTIYF	TGTGCCAGCAGTTTAATGGGGACAGCTGGAAACACCATATATTTT
TRBV25-1	TRBJ2-1	-	TRBD1	CASRAGTGVGEQFF	TGTGCCAGCAGGGCCGGGACAGGGGTGGGTGAGCAGTTCTTC
TRBV6-5	TRBJ2-7	-	-	CASSRTADSYEQYF	TGTGCCAGCAGTCGGACAGCAGACTCCTACGAGCAGTACTTC
TRBV5-5	TRBJ1-4	-	TRBD1	CASSYVGGQLNEKLFF	TGTGCCAGCAGCTATGTTGGGGGACAGCTTAATGAAAAACTGTTTTTT
TRBV5-1	TRBJ2-2	-	-	CASSRSRGVDGELFF	TGCGCCAGCAGCCGCTCCCGGGGCGTAGACGGGGAGCTGTTTTTT
TRBV19	TRBJ1-1	-	-	CASRSIGTFTEAFF	TGTGCCAGTAGATCGATCGGGACCTTCACTGAAGCTTTCTTT
TRBV9	TRBJ1-1	-	TRBD1	CASSVGTGKKNTEAFF	TGTGCCAGCAGCGTAGGGACAGGGAAAAAAAACACTGAAGCTTTCTTT
TRBV28	TRBJ2-5	-	-	CASNPGGQLQETQYF	TGTGCCAGCAACCCGGGGGGACAGCTCCAAGAGACCCAGTACTTC
TRBV4-3	TRBJ1-5	-	-	CASSQGMWGNQPQHF	TGCGCCAGCAGCCAAGGGATGTGGGGGAATCAGCCCCAGCATTTT
TRBV7-2	TRBJ2-3	-	-	CASSAVTDTQYF	TGTGCCAGCAGCGCCGTTACAGATACGCAGTATTTT
TRBV18	TRBJ1-1	-	-	CASSPPSGTEAFF	TGTGCCAGCTCACCACCGTCAGGGACTGAAGCTTTCTTT
TRBV12-5	TRBJ2-7	-	-	CASGLSTGQQYF	TGTGCTAGTGGTTTGTCGACCGGGCAGCAGTACTTC
TRBV7-3	TRBJ2-2	-	-	CASSLGGHTGELFF	TGTGCCAGCAGCTTAGGGGGTCACACCGGGGAGCTGTTTTTT
TRBV18	TRBJ2-3	-	-	CASSPPSVDTQYF	TGTGCCAGCTCACCACCTTCGGTAGATACGCAGTATTTT
TRBV5-6	TRBJ2-1	-	TRBD1	CASSFGTGSNEQFF	TGTGCCAGCAGCTTCGGGACAGGGTCGAATGAGCAGTTCTTC
TRBV7-6	TRBJ2-3	once	TRBD1	CASSYSGDRTDTQYF	TGTGCCAGCAGCTATTCAGGGGACAGGACAGATACGCAGTATTTT
TRBV7-2	TRBJ1-5	-	TRBD1	CASSDRANSNQPQHF	TGTGCCAGCAGCGACAGGGCGAATAGCAATCAGCCCCAGCATTTT
TRBV18	TRBJ1-2	-	TRBD1	CASSPATGGTGYTF	TGTGCCAGCTCACCAGCGACAGGGGGCACCGGCTACACCTTC
TRBV5-1	TRBJ2-2	-	-	CASREDTGTGELFF	TGCGCCAGCAGAGAGGACACCGGCACCGGGGAGCTGTTTTTT
TRBV19	TRBJ1-1	-	TRBD1	CASSGGQLNTEAFF	TGTGCCAGTAGTGGGGGACAGCTGAACACTGAAGCTTTCTTT
TRBV5-4	TRBJ1-4	-	TRBD1	CASSPGTGNEKLFF	TGTGCCAGCAGCCCCGGGACAGGAAACGAAAAACTGTTTTTT
TRBV19	TRBJ2-1	once	-	CASSINGAAGEQFF	TGTGCCAGTAGTATAAATGGGGCAGCGGGTGAGCAGTTCTTC
TRBV7-8	TRBJ2-7	-	-	CASSPLQGSQYF	TGTGCCAGCAGCCCTTTACAGGGAAGTCAGTACTTC
TRBV7-9	TRBJ1-2	-	-	CASSASRDGRINYGYTF	TGTGCCAGCAGCGCCTCCCGGGACGGAAGAATTAACTATGGCTACACCTTC
TRBV7-2	TRBJ1-4	-	-	CASSPDGVANEKLFF	TGTGCCAGCAGCCCTGACGGGGTGGCTAATGAAAAACTGTTTTTT
TRBV5-4	TRBJ2-6	-	-	CASSPPGSGANVLTF	TGTGCCAGCAGCCCGCCGGGCTCTGGGGCCAACGTCCTGACTTTC
TRBV10-3	TRBJ2-2	-	TRBD1	CAIKIGTGGNTGELFF	TGTGCCATCAAGATTGGGACAGGGGGCAACACCGGGGAGCTGTTTTTT
TRBV7-2	TRBJ1-1	-	-	CASSLSAGANTEAFF	TGTGCCAGCAGCTTATCAGCCGGGGCGAACACTGAAGCTTTCTTT
TRBV7-9	TRBJ2-5	-	-	CASRGEPETQYF	TGTGCCAGCCGGGGAGAGCCAGAGACCCAGTACTTC
TRBV6-5	TRBJ2-7	-	-	CASTEGGAYEQYF	TGTGCCAGCACCGAAGGGGGGGCCTACGAGCAGTACTTC
TRBV7-3	TRBJ1-2	-	TRBD1	CASSLNGPGGGYGYTF	TGTGCCAGCAGCTTAAATGGGCCAGGGGGAGGCTATGGCTACACCTTC
TRBV7-9	TRBJ2-3	-	-	CASSLVGGTDTQYF	TGTGCCAGCAGCTTAGTTGGGGGTACAGATACGCAGTATTTT
TRBV5-1	TRBJ1-5	few	TRBD1	CASSWDSSNQPQHF	TGCGCCAGCAGCTGGGACAGTAGCAATCAGCCCCAGCATTTT
TRBV6-5	TRBJ1-6	-	-	CASSLGGNSPLHF	TGTGCCAGCAGCCTTGGGGGGAATTCACCCCTCCACTTT
TRBV7-9	TRBJ1-4	-	TRBD1	CASRDTGDTEKLFF	TGTGCCAGCAGGGATACAGGGGATACGGAGAAACTGTTTTTT
TRBV11-1	TRBJ1-1	few	-	CASSLGPGRGEAFF	TGTGCCAGCAGCTTAGGCCCAGGACGGGGTGAAGCTTTCTTT
TRBV5-1	TRBJ2-1	-	TRBD1	CASKVGTGINEQFF	TGCGCCAGCAAAGTGGGGACAGGGATCAATGAGCAGTTCTTC
TRBV6-6	TRBJ2-2	-	TRBD1	CASSRGQGAVGELFF	TGTGCCAGCAGTCGGGGACAGGGGGCCGTCGGGGAGCTGTTTTTT
TRBV9	TRBJ1-2	-	-	CASSVDGGDGYTF	TGTGCCAGCAGCGTAGACGGGGGGGATGGCTACACCTTC